The clone carrying this T cell receptor (beta chain) was found a few times. This specimen belongs to a study of blood T cells in healthy people across ages. The authors ran a second PCR of about 7 to 11 cycles using a sample-barcoded 5' primer and a J-beta primer mix. TCRdb ran MiXCR on the 5' RACE reads and lists one entry per CDR3 protein. The data hold roughly 1.9 million distinct CDR3 sequences, with roughly two fifths observed a single time. With 3 bases removed from V and 1 base from J, the gap between germline ends came to 12 bases. CDR1 is LGHNA and CDR2 is YSLEER in the germline V gene. The CDR3 runs to 15 residues.

Sequenced sample: blood. This sequence was found in a human donor in good health. This chain links TRBV4-3 with TRBJ1-1; a possible D gene is TRBD1 (6 bases). The CDR3 nucleotides are TGCGCCAGCAGCCAGAACAGGGCAACGAACACTGAAGCTTTCTTT. Protein product: CASSQNRATNTEAFF.